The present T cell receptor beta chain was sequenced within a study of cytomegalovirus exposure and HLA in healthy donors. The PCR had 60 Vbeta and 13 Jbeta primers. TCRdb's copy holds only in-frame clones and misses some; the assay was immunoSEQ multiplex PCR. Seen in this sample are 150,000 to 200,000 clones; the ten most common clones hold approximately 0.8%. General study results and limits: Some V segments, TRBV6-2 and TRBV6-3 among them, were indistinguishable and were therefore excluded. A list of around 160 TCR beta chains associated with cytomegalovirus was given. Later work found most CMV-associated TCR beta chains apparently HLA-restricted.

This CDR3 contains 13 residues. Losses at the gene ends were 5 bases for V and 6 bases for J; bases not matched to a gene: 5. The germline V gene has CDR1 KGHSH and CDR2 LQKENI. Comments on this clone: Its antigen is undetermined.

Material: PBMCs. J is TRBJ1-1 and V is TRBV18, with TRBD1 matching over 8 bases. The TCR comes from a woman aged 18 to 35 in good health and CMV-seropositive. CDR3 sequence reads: CASSSTGDAEAFF. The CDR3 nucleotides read TGTGCCAGCTCATCGACAGGGGATGCTGAAGCTTTCTTT.